Presented here are 18 T cell receptor beta chains from one specimen sequenced in a study of OX40 agonist ivuxolimab in advanced cancers. TCRdb's table, derived via immunoSEQ multiplex PCR, lists solely in-frame clones and lacks some. Among around 35,000 clones listed, 65% to 90% were seen once. The source was CD4+ or CD8+ T cells sorted from blood, collected in a trial of the OX40 agonist ivuxolimab. The receptors were gathered from an adult with an advanced solid tumor such as melanoma, head and neck, liver or kidney cancer.

The V call is TRBV7-2, the J call TRBJ2-5, with TRBD1 identical over 12 bases. Looked up from germline, CDR1 is SGHTA and CDR2 is FQGNSA. V shed 4 bases, J shed 4 bases, and the junction held 10 bases outside the gene matches. This CDR3 contains 17 residues. The CDR3 nucleotides are TGTGCCAGCAGCTATAGGGGGACAGGGGGCATCGGAGAGACCCAGTACTTC. It specifies CASSYRGTGGIGETQYF.

This chain links TRBV6-4 with TRBJ2-4; D remains unclear. The CDR3 extends over 13 amino acids. V was trimmed by 0 bases and J by 11 bases, leaving 11 bases between them. Germline V gene lookup returns CDR1 MRHNA and CDR2 SNTAGT. The CDR3 spells CASSDSASSVQYF. In DNA, the CDR3 is TGTGCCAGCAGTGACTCAGCCTCTAGTGTTCAGTACTTC.

This clone has just one count. The chain carries TRBV11-3 and TRBJ2-5; 9 bases line up with TRBD2. V lost 4 bases to trimming and J lost 4 bases; unmatched junction nucleotides: 13. CDR1 is SGHNT and CDR2 is YENEEA in the germline V gene. This CDR3 contains 17 residues. As DNA, the CDR3 is TGTGCCAGCAGCTCCCCGCGGGGGGGAGGTGTCGTAGAGACCCAGTACTTC. Translation gives CASSSPRGGGVVETQYF.

This clone has just one count. This chain uses TRBV28 with TRBJ2-5; 7 bases are a match to TRBD1. With V trimmed by 6 bases and J by 4 bases, 5 bases remained unmatched. This CDR3 is 13 amino acids long. Looked up from germline, CDR1 is MDHEN and CDR2 is SYDVKM. The CDR3 loop reads CASRPDRVETQYF. The CDR3 region has the DNA TGTGCCAGCAGACCCGACAGGGTAGAGACCCAGTACTTC. The full variable domain, in which reference TRBV28 and TRBJ2-5 provide the parts outside the CDR3, is DVKVTQSSRYLVKRTGEKVFLECVQDMDHENMFWYRQDPGLGLRLIYFSYDVKMKEKGDIPEGYSVSREKKERFSLILESASTNQTSMYLCASRPDRVETQYFGPGTRLLVL.

This clone was counted a few times. The rearrangement links TRBV2 to TRBJ1-5; tentative D call: TRBD1 (6 bases). The germline V and J ends were trimmed by 5 bases and 6 bases, with 8 bases remaining between them. CDR1 and CDR2 (germline): SNHLY, FYNNEI. This CDR3 spans 12 amino acids. In DNA, the CDR3 is TGTGCCAGCAGTTGGGGGCGTCAGCCCCAGCATTTT. Its translation: CASSWGRQPQHF.

The chain joins TRBV5-1 to TRBJ2-5, with D possibly being TRBD1 (6 bases). The CDR3 is 19 residues long. Germline V gene lookup returns CDR1 SGHRS and CDR2 YFSETQ. Between the trimmed V and J ends, which lost 5 bases and 1 base, there was a span of 27 bases. The CDR3 DNA follows: TGCGCCAGCAGGATGACGCCGGGGTCTGGGCAGGGGCTCCAAGAGACCCAGTACTTC. It encodes CASRMTPGSGQGLQETQYF.

The gene calls are TRBV18 and TRBJ1-1; 9 bases are a match to TRBD1. The CDR3 loop spans 14 amino acids. V was clipped by 3 bases and J by 1 base; unmatched bases: 0. From germline, CDR1 is KGHSH and CDR2 LQKENI. CDR3 in amino acids: CASSPGQGNTEAFF. The CDR3 bases are TGTGCCAGCTCACCGGGACAGGGGAACACTGAAGCTTTCTTT.

The chain joins TRBV5-6 to TRBJ2-3; D not resolved. The CDR3 consists of 15 residues. V was cut by 2 bases and J by 1 base, with 11 bases left in between. In germline, CDR1 is SGHDT, CDR2 YYEEEE. The CDR3 DNA reads as TGTGCCAGCAGCTTAGCCGCCGGAGGCACAGATACGCAGTATTTT. As protein: CASSLAAGGTDTQYF.

The V gene is TRBV28, the J gene TRBJ2-1; 9 bases fit TRBD2. The V gene end was trimmed by 3 bases and the J gene end by 7 bases; junction bases not matched to a gene: 10. The CDR3 consists of 16 residues. Germline CDR1 is MDHEN and CDR2 is SYDVKM. In nucleotides, the CDR3 is TGTGCCAGCAGTTTCGAGGGGCTAGCGGGAAGGAATGAGCAGTTCTTC. As protein: CASSFEGLAGRNEQFF.

The chain carries TRBV29-1 and TRBJ1-1; possibly TRBD1 for D (5 bases). From germline, CDR1 is SQVTM and CDR2 ANQGSEA. V was cut by 4 bases and J by 1 base, with 10 bases left in between. The CDR3 consists of 13 residues. CDR3: CSVGRQTNTEAFF. DNA for the CDR3: TGCAGCGTTGGCCGACAGACGAACACTGAAGCTTTCTTT.

As regards this clone: The junction and the germline gene differ at one end; a read error may be behind it. This chain connects TRBV7-3 to TRBJ1-1; D gene uncertain. The germline gives CDR1 SGHTA, CDR2 FQGTGA. The CDR3 covers 13 residues. The CDR3 DNA follows: TGTGCCAACAGCTCCCGACTGTACACTGAAGCTTTCTTT. This codes for CANSSRLYTEAFF.

The chain carries TRBV5-1 and TRBJ2-1, with D possibly being TRBD2 (6 bases). CDR3 length: 15 amino acids. V lost 4 bases and J lost 5, with 16 bases in between. The germline V gene has CDR1 SGHRS and CDR2 YFSETQ. CDR3 nucleotides: TGCGCCAGCAGCCCGGGTGGCGGGGCACACAATGAGCAGTTCTTC. Amino acid sequence: CASSPGGGAHNEQFF.

The J gene is TRBJ1-5, the V gene TRBV28, with D maybe TRBD1 (5 bases). Germline V lookup: CDR1 MDHEN, CDR2 SYDVKM. This CDR3 comprises 11 residues. V lost 7 bases, J lost 5 bases, and 6 bases lay in between. The CDR3, as DNA: TGTGCCAGCAAAGGGGATCAGCCCCAGCATTTT. As protein: CASKGDQPQHF.

V gene TRBV9 combines with J gene TRBJ2-7; the match to TRBD1 covers 8 bases. The germline V gene encodes CDR1 SGDLS and CDR2 YYNGEE. V shed 3 bases and J 2 bases; nucleotides not matched to a gene: 7. The CDR3 is 15 amino acids. CDR3 DNA sequence: TGTGCCAGCAGCGGCCCCGGGACAGGTACCTACGAGCAGTACTTC. Translated, it gives CASSGPGTGTYEQYF.

V and J are TRBV30 and TRBJ2-7; D uncertain. Per germline, CDR1 GTSNPN and CDR2 SVGIG (reference sequence). Trimming removed 0 bases from V and 2 bases from J, with 8 bases in between. The CDR3 covers 13 residues. In DNA, the CDR3 is TGTGCCTGGAGTGTGGGGTTTACCTACGAGCAGTACTTC. This translates into CAWSVGFTYEQYF. Looking up the rest from reference TRBV30 and TRBJ2-7 gives the full variable domain: SQTIHQWPATLVQPVGSPLSLECTVEGTSNPNLYWYRQAAGRGLQLLFYSVGIGQISSEVPQNLSASRPQDRQFILSSKKLLLSDSGFYLCAWSVGFTYEQYFGPGTRLTVT.

The J gene is TRBJ1-4, the V gene TRBV2, with a possible D match to TRBD1 (5 bases). V shed 4 bases and J shed 0 bases, with 12 bases lying between them. The germline V gene encodes CDR1 SNHLY and CDR2 FYNNEI. This CDR3 has 16 amino acids. The CDR3 coding sequence is TGTGCCAGCAGTGTACGGGGGAGGGCAACTAATGAAAAACTGTTTTTT. Its protein product is CASSVRGRATNEKLFF.

The chain couples TRBV18 to TRBJ1-5; tentatively, D is TRBD1 (5 bases). V gave up 6 bases and J gave up 4 bases, with 10 bases separating them. The CDR3 loop spans 13 amino acids. The germline V gene encodes CDR1 KGHSH and CDR2 LQKENI. CDR3 sequence: CASSQGANQPQHF. The CDR3 coding sequence is TGTGCCAGCTCTCAAGGGGCGAATCAGCCCCAGCATTTT.

The V gene is TRBV7-3, the J gene TRBJ1-2, with D unresolved. The CDR3 has 15 residues. The V gene's germline CDR1 is SGHTA and CDR2 FQGTGA. Trimming left V 7 bases short and J 5 bases short, with 20 bases between. The CDR3 coding sequence is TGTGCCAGCAACCGAGAGGTCCCACCAACTTATGGCTACACCTTC. Protein product: CASNREVPPTYGYTF.